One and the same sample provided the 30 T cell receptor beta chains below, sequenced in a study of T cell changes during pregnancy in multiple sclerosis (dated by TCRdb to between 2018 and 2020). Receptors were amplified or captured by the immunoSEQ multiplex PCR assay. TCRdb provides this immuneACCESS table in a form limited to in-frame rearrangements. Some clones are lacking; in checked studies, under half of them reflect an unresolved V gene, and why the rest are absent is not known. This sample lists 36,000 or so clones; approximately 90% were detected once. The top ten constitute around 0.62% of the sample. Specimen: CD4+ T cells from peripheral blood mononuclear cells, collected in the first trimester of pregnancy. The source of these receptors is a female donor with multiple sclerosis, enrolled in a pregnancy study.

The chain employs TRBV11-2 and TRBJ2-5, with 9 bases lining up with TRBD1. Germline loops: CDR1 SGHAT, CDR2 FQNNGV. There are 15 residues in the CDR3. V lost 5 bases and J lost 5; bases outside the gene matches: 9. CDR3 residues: CASSPQQGAGETQYF. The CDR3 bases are TGTGCCAGCAGCCCTCAACAGGGGGCAGGGGAGACCCAGTACTTC.

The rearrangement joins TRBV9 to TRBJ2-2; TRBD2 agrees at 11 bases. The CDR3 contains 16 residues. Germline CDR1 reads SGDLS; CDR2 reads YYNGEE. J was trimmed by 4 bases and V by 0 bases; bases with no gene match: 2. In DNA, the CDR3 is TGTGCCAGCAGCGTAGGTACTAGCGGGGGCACCGGGGAGCTGTTTTTT. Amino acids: CASSVGTSGGTGELFF.

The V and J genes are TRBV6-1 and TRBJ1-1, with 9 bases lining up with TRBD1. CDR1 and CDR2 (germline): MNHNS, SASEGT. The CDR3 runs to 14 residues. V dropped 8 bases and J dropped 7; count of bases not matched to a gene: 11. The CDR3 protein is CASGRDRVFVEAFF. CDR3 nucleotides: TGTGCCAGCGGCCGGGACAGGGTGTTTGTTGAAGCTTTCTTT.

This chain's CDR3 is CASSPDRGGYEQYF. DNA for the CDR3: TGTGCCAGCTCACCCGACAGGGGTGGTTACGAGCAGTACTTC. V usage is TRBV18 and J usage is TRBJ2-7; 8 bases are a match to TRBD1. The germline V gene has CDR1 KGHSH and CDR2 LQKENI. The CDR3 is made up of 14 amino acids. With 3 bases clipped from V and 4 bases from J, the junction kept 5 bases outside the gene matches.

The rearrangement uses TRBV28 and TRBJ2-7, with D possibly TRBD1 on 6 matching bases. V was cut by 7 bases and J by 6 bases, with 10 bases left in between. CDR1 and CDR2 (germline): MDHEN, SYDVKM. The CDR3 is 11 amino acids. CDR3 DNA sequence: TGTGCCAGCATAGGGGGTCGCGAGCAGTACTTC. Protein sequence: CASIGGREQYF. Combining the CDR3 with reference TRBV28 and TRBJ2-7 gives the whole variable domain DVKVTQSSRYLVKRTGEKVFLECVQDMDHENMFWYRQDPGLGLRLIYFSYDVKMKEKGDIPEGYSVSREKKERFSLILESASTNQTSMYLCASIGGREQYFGPGTRLTVT.

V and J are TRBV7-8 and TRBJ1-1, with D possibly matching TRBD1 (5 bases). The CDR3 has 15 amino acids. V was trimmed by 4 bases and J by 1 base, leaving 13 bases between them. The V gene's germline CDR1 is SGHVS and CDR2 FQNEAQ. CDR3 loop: CASSSPFRGNTEAFF. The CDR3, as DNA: TGTGCCAGCAGCTCACCGTTTAGGGGGAACACTGAAGCTTTCTTT.

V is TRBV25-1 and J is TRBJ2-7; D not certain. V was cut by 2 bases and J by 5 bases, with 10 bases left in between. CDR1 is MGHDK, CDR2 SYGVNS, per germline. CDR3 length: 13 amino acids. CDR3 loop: CASSEPPFHEQYF. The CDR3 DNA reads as TGTGCCAGCAGTGAACCCCCCTTTCACGAGCAGTACTTC.

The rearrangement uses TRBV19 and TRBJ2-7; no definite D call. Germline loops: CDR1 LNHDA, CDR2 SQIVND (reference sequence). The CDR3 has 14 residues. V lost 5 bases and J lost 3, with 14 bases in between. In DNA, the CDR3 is TGTGCCAGTAGTTTGGGCCCAATGAACTACGAGCAGTACTTC. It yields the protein CASSLGPMNYEQYF. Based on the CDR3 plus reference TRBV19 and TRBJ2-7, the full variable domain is DGGITQSPKYLFRKEGQNVTLSCEQNLNHDAMYWYRQDPGQGLRLIYYSQIVNDFQKGDIAEGYSVSREKKESFPLTVTSAQKNPTAFYLCASSLGPMNYEQYFGPGTRLTVT.

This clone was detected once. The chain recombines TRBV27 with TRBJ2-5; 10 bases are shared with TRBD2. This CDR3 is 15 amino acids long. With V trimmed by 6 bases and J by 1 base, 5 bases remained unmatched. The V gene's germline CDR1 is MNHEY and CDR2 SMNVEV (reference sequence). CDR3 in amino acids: CASSFRTSGQETQYF. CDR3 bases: TGTGCCAGCAGCTTCCGGACTAGCGGCCAAGAGACCCAGTACTTC.

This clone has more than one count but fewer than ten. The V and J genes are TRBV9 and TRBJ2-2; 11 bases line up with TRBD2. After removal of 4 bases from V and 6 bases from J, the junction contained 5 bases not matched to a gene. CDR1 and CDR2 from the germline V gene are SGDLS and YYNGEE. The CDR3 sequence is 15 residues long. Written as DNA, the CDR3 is TGTGCCAGCAGCCTTCTAGCGGGGGGATCCGGGGAGCTGTTTTTT. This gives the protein CASSLLAGGSGELFF.

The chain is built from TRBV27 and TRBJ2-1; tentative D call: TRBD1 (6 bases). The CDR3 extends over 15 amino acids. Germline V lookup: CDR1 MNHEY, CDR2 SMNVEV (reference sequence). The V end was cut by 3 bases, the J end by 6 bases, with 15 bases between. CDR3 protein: CASSFQGLGGNEQFF. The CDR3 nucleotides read TGTGCCAGCAGTTTCCAGGGGCTAGGGGGCAATGAGCAGTTCTTC.

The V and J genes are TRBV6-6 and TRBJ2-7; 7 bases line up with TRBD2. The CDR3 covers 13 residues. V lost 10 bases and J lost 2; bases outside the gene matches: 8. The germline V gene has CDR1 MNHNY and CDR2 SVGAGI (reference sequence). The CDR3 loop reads CATGGGGPYEQYF. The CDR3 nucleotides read TGTGCCACCGGAGGCGGGGGACCCTACGAGCAGTACTTC.

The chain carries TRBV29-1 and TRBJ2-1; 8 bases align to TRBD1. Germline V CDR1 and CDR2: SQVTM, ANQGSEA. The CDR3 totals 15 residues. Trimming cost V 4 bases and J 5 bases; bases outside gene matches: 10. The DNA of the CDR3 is TGCAGCGTTGCCTACCTTGACAGGGGCAACAATGAGCAGTTCTTC. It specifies CSVAYLDRGNNEQFF.

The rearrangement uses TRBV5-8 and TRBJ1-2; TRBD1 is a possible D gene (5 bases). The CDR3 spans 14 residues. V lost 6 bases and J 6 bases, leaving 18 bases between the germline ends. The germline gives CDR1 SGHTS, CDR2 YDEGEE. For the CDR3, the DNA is TGTGCCAGCACCTACTGGGGCAGGGTCGATGGCTACACCTTC. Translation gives CASTYWGRVDGYTF.

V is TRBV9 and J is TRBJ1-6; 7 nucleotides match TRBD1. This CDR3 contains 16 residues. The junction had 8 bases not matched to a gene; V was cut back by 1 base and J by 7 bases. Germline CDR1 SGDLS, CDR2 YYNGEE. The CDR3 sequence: CASSVQGEHPNSPLHF. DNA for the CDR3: TGTGCCAGCAGCGTACAGGGGGAACACCCAAATTCACCCCTCCACTTT.

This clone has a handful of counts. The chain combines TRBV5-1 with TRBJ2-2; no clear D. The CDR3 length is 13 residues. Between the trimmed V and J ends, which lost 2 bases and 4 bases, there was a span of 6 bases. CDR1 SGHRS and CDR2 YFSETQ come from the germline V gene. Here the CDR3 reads CASSFTVTGELFF. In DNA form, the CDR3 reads TGCGCCAGCAGCTTTACGGTCACCGGGGAGCTGTTTTTT.

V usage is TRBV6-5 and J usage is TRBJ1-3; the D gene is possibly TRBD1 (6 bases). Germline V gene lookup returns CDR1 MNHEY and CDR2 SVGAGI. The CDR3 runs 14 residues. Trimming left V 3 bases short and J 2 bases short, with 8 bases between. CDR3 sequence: CASSYYRAGNTIYF. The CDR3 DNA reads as TGTGCCAGCAGTTATTACAGGGCTGGAAACACCATATATTTT.

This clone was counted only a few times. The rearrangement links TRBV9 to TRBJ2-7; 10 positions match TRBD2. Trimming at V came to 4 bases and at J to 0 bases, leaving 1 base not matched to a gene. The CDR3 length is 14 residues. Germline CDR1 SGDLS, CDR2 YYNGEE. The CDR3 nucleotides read TGTGCCAGCAGCCCTAGCGGGAGCTCCTACGAGCAGTACTTC. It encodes CASSPSGSSYEQYF.

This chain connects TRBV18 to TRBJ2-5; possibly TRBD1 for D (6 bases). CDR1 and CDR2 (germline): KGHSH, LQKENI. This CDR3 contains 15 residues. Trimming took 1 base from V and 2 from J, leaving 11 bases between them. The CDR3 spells CASSPRAGDQETQYF. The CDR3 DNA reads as TGTGCCAGCTCACCACGAGCAGGGGATCAAGAGACCCAGTACTTC.

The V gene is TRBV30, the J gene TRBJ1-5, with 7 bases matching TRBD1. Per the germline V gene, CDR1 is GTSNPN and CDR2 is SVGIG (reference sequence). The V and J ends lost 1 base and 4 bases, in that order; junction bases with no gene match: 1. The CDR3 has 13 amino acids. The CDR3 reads CAWSGQGNQPQHF. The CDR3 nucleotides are TGTGCCTGGAGTGGACAGGGAAATCAGCCCCAGCATTTT. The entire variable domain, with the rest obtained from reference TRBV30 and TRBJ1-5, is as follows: SQTIHQWPATLVQPVGSPLSLECTVEGTSNPNLYWYRQAAGRGLQLLFYSVGIGQISSEVPQNLSASRPQDRQFILSSKKLLLSDSGFYLCAWSGQGNQPQHFGDGTRLSIL.

This CDR3 reads CASSIRRTSTDTQYF. In nucleotides, the CDR3 is TGTGCCAGTAGTATAAGGCGGACTAGCACAGATACGCAGTATTTT. The rearrangement uses TRBV19 and TRBJ2-3; maybe TRBD2 (5 bases). The ends were cut back, 2 bases at V and 0 bases at J, with 9 bases in the middle. Germline assignment: CDR1 LNHDA and CDR2 SQIVND (reference sequence). The CDR3 has 15 residues.

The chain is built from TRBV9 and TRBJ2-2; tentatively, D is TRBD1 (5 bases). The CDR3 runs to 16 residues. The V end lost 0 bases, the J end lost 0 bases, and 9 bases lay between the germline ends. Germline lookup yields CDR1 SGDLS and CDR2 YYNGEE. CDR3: CASSVVQGANTGELFF. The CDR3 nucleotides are TGTGCCAGCAGCGTAGTTCAGGGCGCGAACACCGGGGAGCTGTTTTTT.

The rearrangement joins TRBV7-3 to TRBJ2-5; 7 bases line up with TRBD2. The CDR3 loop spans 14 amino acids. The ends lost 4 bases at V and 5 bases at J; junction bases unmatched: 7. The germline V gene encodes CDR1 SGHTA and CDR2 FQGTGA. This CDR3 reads CASSSGGGGETQYF. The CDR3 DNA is TGTGCCAGCAGCTCCGGCGGGGGAGGGGAGACCCAGTACTTC.

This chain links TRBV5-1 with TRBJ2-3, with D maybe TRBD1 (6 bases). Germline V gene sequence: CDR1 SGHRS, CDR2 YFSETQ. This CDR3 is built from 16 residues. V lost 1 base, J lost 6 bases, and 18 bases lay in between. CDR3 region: CASSLQVQGTGDTQYF. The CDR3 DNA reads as TGCGCCAGCAGCTTGCAGGTCCAGGGGACGGGGGATACGCAGTATTTT.

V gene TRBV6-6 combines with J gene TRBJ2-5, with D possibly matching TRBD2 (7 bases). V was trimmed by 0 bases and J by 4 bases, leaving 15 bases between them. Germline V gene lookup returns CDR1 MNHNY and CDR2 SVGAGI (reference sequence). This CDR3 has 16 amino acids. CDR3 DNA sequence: TGTGCCAGCAGTTACTCGCGCGGGGGCCCTGGAGAGACCCAGTACTTC. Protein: CASSYSRGGPGETQYF.

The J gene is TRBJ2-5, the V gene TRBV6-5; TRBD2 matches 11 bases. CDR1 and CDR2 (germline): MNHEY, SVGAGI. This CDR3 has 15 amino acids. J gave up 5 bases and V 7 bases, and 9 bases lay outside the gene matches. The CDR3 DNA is TGTGCCAGCAAACCTAGCGGGGGGCCAGGGGAGACCCAGTACTTC. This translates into CASKPSGGPGETQYF.

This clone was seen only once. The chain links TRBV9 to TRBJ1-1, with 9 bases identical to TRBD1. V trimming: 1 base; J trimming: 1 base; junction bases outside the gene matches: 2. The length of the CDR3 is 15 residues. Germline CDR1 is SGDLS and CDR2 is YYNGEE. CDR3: CASSVLGQGNTEAFF. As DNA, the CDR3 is TGTGCCAGCAGCGTACTGGGACAGGGGAACACTGAAGCTTTCTTT. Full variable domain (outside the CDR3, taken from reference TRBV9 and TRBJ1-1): DSGVTQTPKHLITATGQRVTLRCSPRSGDLSVYWYQQSLDQGLQFLIQYYNGEERAKGNILERFSAQQFPDLHSELNLSSLELGDSALYFCASSVLGQGNTEAFFGQGTRLTVV.

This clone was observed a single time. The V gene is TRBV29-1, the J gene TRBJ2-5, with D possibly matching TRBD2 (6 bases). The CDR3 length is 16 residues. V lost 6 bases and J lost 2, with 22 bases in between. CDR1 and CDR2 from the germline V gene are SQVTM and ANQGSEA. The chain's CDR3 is CSVVYGSIGGQETQYF. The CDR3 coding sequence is TGCAGCGTCGTTTATGGGTCGATCGGAGGGCAAGAGACCCAGTACTTC.

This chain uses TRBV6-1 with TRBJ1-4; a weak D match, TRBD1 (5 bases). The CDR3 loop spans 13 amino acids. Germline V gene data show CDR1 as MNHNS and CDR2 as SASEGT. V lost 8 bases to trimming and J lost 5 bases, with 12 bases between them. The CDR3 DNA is TGTGCCAGCCTTTGGGGGAGGAATGAAAAACTGTTTTTT. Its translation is CASLWGRNEKLFF.

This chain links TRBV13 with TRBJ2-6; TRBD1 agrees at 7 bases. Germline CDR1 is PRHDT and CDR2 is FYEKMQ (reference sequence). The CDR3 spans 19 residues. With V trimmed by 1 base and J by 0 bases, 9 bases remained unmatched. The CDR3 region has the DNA TGTGCCAGCAGCTTAGTTTTCCCGACAGGGCTCTCTGGGGCCAACGTCCTGACTTTC. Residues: CASSLVFPTGLSGANVLTF.